This T cell receptor (beta chain) was profiled in a study of T-cell reconstitution after alpha-beta-depleted transplantation in children listed by TCRdb under 2016. For context, the study as a whole: Using TCR repertoire profiling, the study followed T-cell immune reconstitution in a quantitative way in children after TCRalphabeta/CD19-depleted allogeneic hematopoietic cell transplantation. Broad study findings and their caveats: The high TCRbeta diversity at day 60 in some patients was ascribed to recipient T cells and intrathymic progenitors that had survived conditioning. The apparently early alphabetaT-cell count recovery about two months after transplant was reportedly dependent on only several hundred rapidly expanded clones derived from non-depleted graft cells. The frequencies of hyperexpanded clones fell over the following months, and after one year, T-cell counts and TCRbeta diversity were mostly attributed to newly produced T cells.

Trimming takes 0 bases from V and 2 bases from J, and the germline ends sit 11 bases apart. The CDR3 spans 16 residues, from the cysteine through the phenylalanine. Only CDR3 DNA remains: 48 bases, in frame from the first base. CDR1 LGHNA and CDR2 YSLEER were looked up in the germline V gene. This clonotype was counted ten times or more. It lacks a known antigen. The input lacks base qualities; no much larger clone sits a single base away. Sample treatment or condition, as interpreted from the label and publication: allogeneic hematopoietic cell transplantation with graft depleted of TCRalphabeta T cells and CD19 B cells. Transplant recipients were children who received TCRalphabeta/CD19-depleted allogeneic hematopoietic cell grafts. Receptor libraries were prepared by PCR. The sequencing machine was an Illumina HiSeq 2500. TCR libraries were prepared with molecular barcoding, using unique molecular identifiers to normalize TCRbeta repertoire quantification. TCRdb handled the public reads itself, with Q25 trimming in fastp and clone calling in MiXCR, and kept productive beta chains. Entries that share a CDR3 protein sequence are merged under the most common genes and DNA. For this sample the table gives 490,000 or so distinct CDR3 sequences, of which about 11% were detected only once. Together, the top ten hold 2% to 2.5% of the sample.

In this chain, TRBV4-3 is recombined with TRBJ2-1, with a tentative D gene TRBD2 over 5 matching bases. The sample in question was PBMCs, obtained before TCRalphabeta/CD19-depleted stem cell transplant. This TCR was sampled from a child aged 2-15 years with inherited bone marrow failure, due to receive a stem cell transplant. The DNA is as follows: TGCGCCAGCAGCCAAGATCGCCGGGGAACCTACAATGAGCAGTTCTTC. Translated, it reads CASSQDRRGTYNEQFF.